The sequence of this TCR beta chain was determined in a study of blood T cell repertoires in COVID-19. This clone came up a few times. In the original workflow: Amplifying reference gene primers gave estimates of nucleated cell counts. Sequenced by immunoSEQ multiplex PCR; TCRdb stores in-frame clones only, minus some. V, J and clone size are taken as reported in that table, and D and trimming were inferred from the DNA itself. Among fewer than 200,000 clones listed, about 88% were seen once. Researchers sorted participants into cohorts using their self-reported clinical history. The sequenced sample was PBMCs or T cells enriched from blood (not recorded which). The receptor comes from a human donor with acute COVID-19. The donor label of this sample is uncertain.

The CDR3 sequence is CAWSDGGGQPQHF. The CDR3 DNA sequence: TGTGCCTGGAGTGACGGAGGAGGTCAGCCCCAGCATTTT. The rearrangement links TRBV30 to TRBJ1-5; no reliable D call. The CDR3 is 13 residues long. Per germline, CDR1 GTSNPN and CDR2 SVGIG (reference sequence). V lost 1 base and J 6 bases, leaving 10 bases between the germline ends.